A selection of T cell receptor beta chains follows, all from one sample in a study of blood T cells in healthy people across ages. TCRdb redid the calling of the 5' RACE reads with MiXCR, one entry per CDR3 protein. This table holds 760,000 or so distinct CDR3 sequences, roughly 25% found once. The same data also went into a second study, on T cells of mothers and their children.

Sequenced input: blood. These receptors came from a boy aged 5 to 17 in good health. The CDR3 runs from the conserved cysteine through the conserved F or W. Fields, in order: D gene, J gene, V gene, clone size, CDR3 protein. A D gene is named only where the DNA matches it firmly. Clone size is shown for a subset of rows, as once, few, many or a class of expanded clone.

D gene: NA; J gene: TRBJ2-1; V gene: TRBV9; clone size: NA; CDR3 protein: CASSVGPDLYNEQFF
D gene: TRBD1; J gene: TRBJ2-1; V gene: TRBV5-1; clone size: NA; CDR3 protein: CASSLLGTGGRNEQFF
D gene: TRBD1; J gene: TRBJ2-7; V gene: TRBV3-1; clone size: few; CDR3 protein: CASSQVEDRGYEQYF
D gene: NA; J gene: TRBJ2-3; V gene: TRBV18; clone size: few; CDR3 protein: CASSPPGWDTQYF
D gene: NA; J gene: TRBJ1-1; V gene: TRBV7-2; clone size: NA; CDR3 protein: CASSQDGNTEAFF
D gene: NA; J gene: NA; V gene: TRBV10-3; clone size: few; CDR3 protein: CATDRVGSYEQYF
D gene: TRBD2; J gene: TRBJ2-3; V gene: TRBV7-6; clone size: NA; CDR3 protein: CASSYSSGRASDTQYF
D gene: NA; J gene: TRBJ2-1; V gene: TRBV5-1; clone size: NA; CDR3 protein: CASSQTPGVGNNEQFF
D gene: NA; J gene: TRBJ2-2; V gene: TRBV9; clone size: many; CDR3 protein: CASSENTGELFF
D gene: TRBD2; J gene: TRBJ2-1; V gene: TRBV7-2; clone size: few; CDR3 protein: CASSLLLAGGGTAEQFF
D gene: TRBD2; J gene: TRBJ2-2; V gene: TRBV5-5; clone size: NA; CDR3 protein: CASSGASGQSSGELFF
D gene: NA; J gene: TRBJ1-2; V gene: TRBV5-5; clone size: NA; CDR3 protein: CASSRRDLYGYTF
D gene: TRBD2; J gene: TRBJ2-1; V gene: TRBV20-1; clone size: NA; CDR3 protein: CSARRLAGGVEQFF
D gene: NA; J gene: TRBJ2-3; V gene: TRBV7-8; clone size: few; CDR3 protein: CASSFSGVTDTQYF
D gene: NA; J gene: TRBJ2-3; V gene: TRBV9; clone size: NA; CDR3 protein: CASSVGILLTDTQYF
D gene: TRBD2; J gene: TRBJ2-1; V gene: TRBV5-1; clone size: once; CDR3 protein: CASSPLGGEGHNEQFF
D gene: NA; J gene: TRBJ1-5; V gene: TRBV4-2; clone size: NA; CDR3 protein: CASSQEAGMNQPQHF
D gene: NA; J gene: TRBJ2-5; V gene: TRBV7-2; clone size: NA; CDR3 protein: CASSLSWGRGSSQETQYF
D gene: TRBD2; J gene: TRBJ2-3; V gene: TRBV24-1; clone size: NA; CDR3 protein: CATSDPTSGSADTQYF
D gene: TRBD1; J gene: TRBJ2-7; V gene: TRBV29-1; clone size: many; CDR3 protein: CSAMDRGHEEQYF
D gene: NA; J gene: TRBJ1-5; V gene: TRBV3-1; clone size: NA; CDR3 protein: CASSQRQTNQPQHF
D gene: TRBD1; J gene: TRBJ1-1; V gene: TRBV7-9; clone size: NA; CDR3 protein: CASGGQGRSEAFF
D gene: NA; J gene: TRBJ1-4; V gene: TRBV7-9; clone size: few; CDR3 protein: CASSSAGRTNEKLFF
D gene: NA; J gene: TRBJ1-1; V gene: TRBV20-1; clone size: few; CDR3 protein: CSARRDMNTEAFF
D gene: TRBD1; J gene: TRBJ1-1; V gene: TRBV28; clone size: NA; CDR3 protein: CASSWLAGGGPGAEAFF
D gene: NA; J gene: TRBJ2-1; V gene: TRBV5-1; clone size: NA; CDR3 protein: CASSPTDLDWDEQFF
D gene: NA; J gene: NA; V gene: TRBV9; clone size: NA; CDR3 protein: CASSVGRGPYEQYF
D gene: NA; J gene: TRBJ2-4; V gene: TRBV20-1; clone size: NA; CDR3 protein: CSASTIGGIQYF
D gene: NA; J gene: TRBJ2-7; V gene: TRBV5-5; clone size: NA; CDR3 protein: CASSLGQAPHEQYF